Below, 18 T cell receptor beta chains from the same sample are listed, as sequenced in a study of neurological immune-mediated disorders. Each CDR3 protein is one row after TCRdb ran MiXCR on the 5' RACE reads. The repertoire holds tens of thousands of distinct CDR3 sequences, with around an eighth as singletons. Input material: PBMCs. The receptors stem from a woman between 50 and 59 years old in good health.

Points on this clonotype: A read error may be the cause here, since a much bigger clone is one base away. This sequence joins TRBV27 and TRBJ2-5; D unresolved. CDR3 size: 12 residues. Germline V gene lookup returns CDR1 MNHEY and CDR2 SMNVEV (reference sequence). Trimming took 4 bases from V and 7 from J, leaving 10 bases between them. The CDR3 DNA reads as TGTGCCAGCAGTTCCCCCCAATGGACCCAGTACTTC. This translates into CASSSPQWTQYF.

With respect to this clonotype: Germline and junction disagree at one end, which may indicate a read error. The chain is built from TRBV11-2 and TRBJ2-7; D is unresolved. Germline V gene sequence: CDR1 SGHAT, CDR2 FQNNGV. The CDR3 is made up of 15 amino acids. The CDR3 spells CASSLEGIVPDEQCF. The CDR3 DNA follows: TGTGCCAGCAGCTTAGAGGGCATAGTTCCCGACGAGCAGTGCTTC.

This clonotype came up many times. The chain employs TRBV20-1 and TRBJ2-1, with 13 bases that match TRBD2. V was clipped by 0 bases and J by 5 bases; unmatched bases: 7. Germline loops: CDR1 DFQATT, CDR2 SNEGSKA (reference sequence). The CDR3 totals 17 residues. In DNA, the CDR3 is TGCAGTGCTAGAGATCATCGACTAGCGGGAGGAAACAATGAGCAGTTCTTC. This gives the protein CSARDHRLAGGNNEQFF.

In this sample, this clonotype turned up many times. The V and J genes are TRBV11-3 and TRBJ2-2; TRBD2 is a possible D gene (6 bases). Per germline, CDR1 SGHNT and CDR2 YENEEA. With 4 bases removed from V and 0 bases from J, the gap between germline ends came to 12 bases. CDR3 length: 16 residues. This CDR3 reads CASSSPAGSNTGELFF. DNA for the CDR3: TGTGCCAGCAGCTCCCCGGCGGGGTCGAACACCGGGGAGCTGTTTTTT.

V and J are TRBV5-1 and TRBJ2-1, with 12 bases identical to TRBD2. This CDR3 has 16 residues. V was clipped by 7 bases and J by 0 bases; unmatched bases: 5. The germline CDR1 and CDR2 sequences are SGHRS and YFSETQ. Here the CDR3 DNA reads TGCGCCAGCCTCCTAGCGGGAGGGAGCTCCTACAATGAGCAGTTCTTC. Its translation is CASLLAGGSSYNEQFF.

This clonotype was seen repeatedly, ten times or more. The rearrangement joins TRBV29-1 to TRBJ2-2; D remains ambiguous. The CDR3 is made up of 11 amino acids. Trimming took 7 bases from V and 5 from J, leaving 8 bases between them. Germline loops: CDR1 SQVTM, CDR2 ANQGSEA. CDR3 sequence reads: CSAGRTGELFF. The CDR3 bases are TGCAGCGCCGGCCGGACCGGGGAGCTGTTTTTT.

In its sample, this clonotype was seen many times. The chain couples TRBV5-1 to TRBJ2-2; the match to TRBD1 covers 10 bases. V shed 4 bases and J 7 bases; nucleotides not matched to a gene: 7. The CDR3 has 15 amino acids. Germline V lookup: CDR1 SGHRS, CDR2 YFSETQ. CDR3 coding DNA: TGCGCCAGCAGCCCCGGACAGGGGGAAATCGGGGAGCTGTTTTTT. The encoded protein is CASSPGQGEIGELFF.

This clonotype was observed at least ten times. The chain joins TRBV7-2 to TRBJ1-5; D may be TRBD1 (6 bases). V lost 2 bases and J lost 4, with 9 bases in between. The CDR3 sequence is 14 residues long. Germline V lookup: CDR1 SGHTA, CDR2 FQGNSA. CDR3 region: CASSLLQGNQPQHF. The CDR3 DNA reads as TGTGCCAGCAGCTTACTACAGGGTAATCAGCCCCAGCATTTT.

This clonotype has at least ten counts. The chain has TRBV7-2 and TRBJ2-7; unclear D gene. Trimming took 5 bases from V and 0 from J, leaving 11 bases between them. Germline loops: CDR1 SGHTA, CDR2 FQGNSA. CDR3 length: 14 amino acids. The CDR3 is CASSRRILSYEQYF. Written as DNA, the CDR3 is TGTGCCAGCAGCCGCAGGATACTCTCCTACGAGCAGTACTTC. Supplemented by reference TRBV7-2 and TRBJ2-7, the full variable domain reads GAGVSQSPSNKVTEKGKDVELRCDPISGHTALYWYRQSLGQGLEFLIYFQGNSAPDKSGLPSDRFSAERTGGSVSTLTIQRTQQEDSAVYLCASSRRILSYEQYFGPGTRLTVT.

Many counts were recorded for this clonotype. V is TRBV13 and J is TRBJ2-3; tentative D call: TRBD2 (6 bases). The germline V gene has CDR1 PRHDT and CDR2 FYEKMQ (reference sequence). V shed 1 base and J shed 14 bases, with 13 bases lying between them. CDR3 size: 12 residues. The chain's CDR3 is CASSLEGLVTYF. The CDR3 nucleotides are TGTGCCAGCAGCTTAGAGGGACTGGTTACGTATTTT.

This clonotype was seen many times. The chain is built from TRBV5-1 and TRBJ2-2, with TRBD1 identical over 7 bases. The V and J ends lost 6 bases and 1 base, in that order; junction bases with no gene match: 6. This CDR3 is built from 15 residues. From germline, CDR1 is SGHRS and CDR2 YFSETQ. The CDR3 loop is CASKLRQGNTGELFF. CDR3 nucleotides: TGCGCCAGCAAGCTTCGACAGGGGAACACCGGGGAGCTGTTTTTT.

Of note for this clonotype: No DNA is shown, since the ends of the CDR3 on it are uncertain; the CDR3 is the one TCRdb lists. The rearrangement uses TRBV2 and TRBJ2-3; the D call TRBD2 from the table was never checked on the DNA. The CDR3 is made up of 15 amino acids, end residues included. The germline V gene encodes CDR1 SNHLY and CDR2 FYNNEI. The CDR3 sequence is CACSARRGSTDTQYF.

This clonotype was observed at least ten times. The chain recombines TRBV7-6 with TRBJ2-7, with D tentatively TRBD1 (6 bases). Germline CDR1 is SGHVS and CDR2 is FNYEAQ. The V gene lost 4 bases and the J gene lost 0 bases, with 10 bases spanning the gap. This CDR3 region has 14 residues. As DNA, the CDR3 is TGTGCCAGCAGCTCGACAGGATTCTCCTACGAGCAGTACTTC. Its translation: CASSSTGFSYEQYF.

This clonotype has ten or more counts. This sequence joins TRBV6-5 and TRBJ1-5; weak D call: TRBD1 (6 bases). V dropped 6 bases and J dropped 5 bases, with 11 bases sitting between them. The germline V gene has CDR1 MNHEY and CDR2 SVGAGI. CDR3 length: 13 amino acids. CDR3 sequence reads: CASRRDIYQPQHF. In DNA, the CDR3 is TGTGCCAGCAGACGGGACATTTATCAGCCCCAGCATTTT.

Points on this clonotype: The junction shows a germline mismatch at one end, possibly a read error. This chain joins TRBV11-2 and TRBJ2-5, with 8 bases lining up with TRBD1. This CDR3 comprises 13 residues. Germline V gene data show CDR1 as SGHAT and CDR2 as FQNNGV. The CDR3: CASSSGGTETRYF. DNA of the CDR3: TGTGCCAGCAGCTCAGGGGGCACGGAGACCCGGTACTTC.

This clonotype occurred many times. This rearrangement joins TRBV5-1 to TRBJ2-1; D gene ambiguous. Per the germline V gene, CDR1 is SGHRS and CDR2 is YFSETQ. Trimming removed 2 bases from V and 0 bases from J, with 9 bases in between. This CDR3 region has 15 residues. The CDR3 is CASSLGGNSYNEQFF. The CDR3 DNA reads TGCGCCAGCAGCTTAGGCGGCAACTCCTACAATGAGCAGTTCTTC.

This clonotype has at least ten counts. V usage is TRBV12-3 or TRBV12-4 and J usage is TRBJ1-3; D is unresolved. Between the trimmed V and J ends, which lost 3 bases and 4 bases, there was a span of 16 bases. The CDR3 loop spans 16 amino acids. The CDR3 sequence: CASSLGLWRAGNTIYF. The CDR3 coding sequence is TGTGCCAGCAGTTTGGGCCTCTGGAGAGCCGGAAACACCATATATTTT.

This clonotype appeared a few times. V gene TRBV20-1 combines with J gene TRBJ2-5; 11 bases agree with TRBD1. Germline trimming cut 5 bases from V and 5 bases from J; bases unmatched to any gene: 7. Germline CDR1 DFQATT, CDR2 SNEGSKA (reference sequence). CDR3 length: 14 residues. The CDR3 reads CSARGQGGLETQYF. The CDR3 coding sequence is TGCAGTGCTCGGGGACAGGGGGGCTTGGAGACCCAGTACTTC.